Shown below are 10 T cell receptor beta chains from a single sample sequenced in a study of identifying expanded T cells in peripheral blood. The repertoire was sequenced with immunoSEQ multiplex PCR; TCRdb's copy has only in-frame clones and lacks some. The table shows 90,000 to 120,000 clones, with approximately 90% occurring only once. Sample: blood. The source is a person aged 18 to 70 in good health.

This clone appeared a few times. The V gene is TRBV9, the J gene TRBJ1-6, with D hard to call. Germline lookup yields CDR1 SGDLS and CDR2 YYNGEE. There are 15 residues in the CDR3. Trimming removed 5 bases at V and 6 bases at J, with 15 bases between. DNA for the CDR3: TGTGCCAGCAGTGCCGGCTCCGGGATTAATTCACCCCTCCACTTT. Its translation is CASSAGSGINSPLHF. The variable domain in full, completed from reference TRBV9 and TRBJ1-6, reads DSGVTQTPKHLITATGQRVTLRCSPRSGDLSVYWYQQSLDQGLQFLIQYYNGEERAKGNILERFSAQQFPDLHSELNLSSLELGDSALYFCASSAGSGINSPLHFGNGTRLTVT.

V gene TRBV23-1 combines with J gene TRBJ2-7; the match to TRBD1 covers 8 bases. TRBV23-1 is flagged as an ORF with uncertain function. The V segment lost 0 bases and the J segment 4 bases; nucleotides outside the gene matches: 11. CDR3 length equals 17 residues. CDR3 bases: TGCGCCAGCAGTCAATCTTATCAGGGGGCGAGGTTGTACGAGCAGTACTTC. It encodes CASSQSYQGARLYEQYF.

J is TRBJ2-3 and V is TRBV11-2, with D uncertain. The CDR3 loop spans 14 amino acids. In germline, CDR1 is SGHAT, CDR2 FQNNGV. V was pared by 1 base and J by 0 bases, with 5 bases between. The CDR3 region is CASSLAASTDTQYF. In DNA, the CDR3 is TGTGCCAGCAGCTTAGCGGCTAGCACAGATACGCAGTATTTT.

V gene TRBV27 combines with J gene TRBJ2-5; perhaps TRBD2 as D (6 bases). The CDR3 spans 16 residues. The ends were cut back, 6 bases at V and 7 bases at J, with 24 bases in the middle. From germline, CDR1 is MNHEY and CDR2 SMNVEV (reference sequence). CDR3 loop: CASSLAFRTKAVTQYF. CDR3 DNA: TGTGCCAGCAGCCTGGCCTTCCGGACTAAGGCCGTGACCCAGTACTTC.

The chain links TRBV6-5 to TRBJ1-1; 9 bases agree with TRBD1. The CDR3 totals 14 residues. Germline V gives CDR1 MNHEY, CDR2 SVGAGI. J gave up 4 bases and V 2 bases, and 2 bases lay outside the gene matches. The CDR3 nucleotides read TGTGCCAGCAGTTACACGACAGGGGGCACTGAAGCTTTCTTT. This codes for CASSYTTGGTEAFF.

This sequence joins TRBV27 and TRBJ2-7; D might be TRBD2 (6 bases). The CDR3 has 13 residues. CDR1 is MNHEY, CDR2 SMNVEV, per germline (reference sequence). V was shortened by 2 bases and J by 3 bases, with 8 bases between the two germline ends. CDR3 sequence (DNA): TGTGCCAGCAGTTTACCCGGGGGCTACGAGCAGTACTTC. Translated, it gives CASSLPGGYEQYF.

This clone has just one count. The chain carries TRBV7-2 and TRBJ2-3; 9 nucleotides agree with TRBD1. Germline-derived CDR1 and CDR2 are SGHTA and FQGNSA. V lost 4 bases, J lost 4 bases, and 3 bases stayed unmatched. The CDR3 consists of 14 residues. CDR3 loop: CASSYRQGADTQYF. The CDR3 DNA reads TGTGCCAGCAGCTACCGACAGGGGGCAGATACGCAGTATTTT.

The genes are TRBV6-5 and TRBJ1-2; TRBD1 might be the D (6 bases). V dropped 5 bases and J dropped 6 bases, with 16 bases sitting between them. The CDR3 totals 14 residues. Germline loops: CDR1 MNHEY, CDR2 SVGAGI. The CDR3 sequence: CASSPRDNLDGYTF. The CDR3 bases are TGTGCCAGCAGTCCCCGGGACAACCTTGATGGCTACACCTTC.

V and J are TRBV6-5 and TRBJ2-7; D is unclear. Looked up from germline, CDR1 is MNHEY and CDR2 is SVGAGI. Trimming left V 0 bases short and J 0 bases short, with 3 bases between. The CDR3 extends over 13 amino acids. The CDR3 reads CASSYSSSYEQYF. The CDR3 DNA is TGTGCCAGCAGTTACTCGAGCTCCTACGAGCAGTACTTC.

The gene calls are TRBV15 and TRBJ2-2; D is possibly TRBD2 (6 bases). Between the trimmed V and J ends, which lost 1 base and 1 base, there was a span of 22 bases. This CDR3 has 20 amino acids. The germline gives CDR1 LNHNV, CDR2 YYDKDF (reference sequence). CDR3: CATSRVGLTGGAKNTGELFF. CDR3 nucleotide sequence: TGTGCCACCAGCAGAGTAGGGTTGACGGGCGGGGCGAAGAACACCGGGGAGCTGTTTTTT.